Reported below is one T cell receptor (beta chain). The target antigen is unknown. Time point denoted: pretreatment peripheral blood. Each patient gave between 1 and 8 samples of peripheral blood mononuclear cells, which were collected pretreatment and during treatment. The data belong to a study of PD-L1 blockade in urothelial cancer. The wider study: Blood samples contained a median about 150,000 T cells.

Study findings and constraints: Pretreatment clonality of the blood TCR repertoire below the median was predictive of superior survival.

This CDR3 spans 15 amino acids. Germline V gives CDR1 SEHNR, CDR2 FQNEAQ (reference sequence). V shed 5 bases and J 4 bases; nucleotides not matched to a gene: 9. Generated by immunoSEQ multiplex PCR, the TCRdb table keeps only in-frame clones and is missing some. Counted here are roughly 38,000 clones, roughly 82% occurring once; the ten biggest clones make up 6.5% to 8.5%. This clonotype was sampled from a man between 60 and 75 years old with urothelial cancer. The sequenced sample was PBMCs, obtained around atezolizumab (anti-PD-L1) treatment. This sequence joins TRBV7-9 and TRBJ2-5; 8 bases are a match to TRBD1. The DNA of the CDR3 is TGTGCCAGCAGCCTTTCCAGGGGGCGGCTAGAGACCCAGTACTTC. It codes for CASSLSRGRLETQYF.